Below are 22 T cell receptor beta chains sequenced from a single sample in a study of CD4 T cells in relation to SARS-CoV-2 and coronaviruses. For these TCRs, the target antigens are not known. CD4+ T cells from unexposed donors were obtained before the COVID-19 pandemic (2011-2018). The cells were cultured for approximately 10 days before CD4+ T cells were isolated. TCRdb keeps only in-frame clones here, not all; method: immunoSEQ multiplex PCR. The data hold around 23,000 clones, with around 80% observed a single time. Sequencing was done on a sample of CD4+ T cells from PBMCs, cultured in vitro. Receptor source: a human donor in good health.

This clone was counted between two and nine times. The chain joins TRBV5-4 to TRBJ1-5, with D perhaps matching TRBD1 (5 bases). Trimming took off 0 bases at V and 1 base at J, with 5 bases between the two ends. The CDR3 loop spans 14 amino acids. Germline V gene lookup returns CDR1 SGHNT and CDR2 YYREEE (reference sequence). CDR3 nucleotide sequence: TGTGCCAGCAGCTTGGACAGGAGCAATCAGCCCCAGCATTTT. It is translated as CASSLDRSNQPQHF.

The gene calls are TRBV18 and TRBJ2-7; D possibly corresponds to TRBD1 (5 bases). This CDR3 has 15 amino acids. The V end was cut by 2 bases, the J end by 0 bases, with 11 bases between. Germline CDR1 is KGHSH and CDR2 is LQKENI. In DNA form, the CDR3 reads TGTGCCAGCTCACCAGAGACAGTGAGCTCCTACGAGCAGTACTTC. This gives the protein CASSPETVSSYEQYF.

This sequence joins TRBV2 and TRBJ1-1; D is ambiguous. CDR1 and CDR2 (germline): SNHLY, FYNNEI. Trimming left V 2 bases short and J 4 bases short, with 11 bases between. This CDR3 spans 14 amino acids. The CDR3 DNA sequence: TGTGCCAGCAGTGAACGTCGTTGGGGCACTGAAGCTTTCTTT. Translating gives CASSERRWGTEAFF.

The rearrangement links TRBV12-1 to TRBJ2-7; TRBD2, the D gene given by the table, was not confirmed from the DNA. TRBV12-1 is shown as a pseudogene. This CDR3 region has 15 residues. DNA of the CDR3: TGTGCCAGCAGCGGGGGGACTAGCGGAAACTACGAGCAGTACTTC. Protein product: CASSGGTSGNYEQYF.

In nucleotides, the CDR3 is TGCGCCAGCAGCCAAAGCCCCGGGTCGCACTACGAGCAGTACTTC. As protein: CASSQSPGSHYEQYF. The chain joins TRBV4-3 to TRBJ2-7, with D unresolved. Trimming removed 2 bases at V and 3 bases at J, with 14 bases between. The CDR3 extends over 15 amino acids. Germline values: CDR1 LGHNA, CDR2 YSLEER.

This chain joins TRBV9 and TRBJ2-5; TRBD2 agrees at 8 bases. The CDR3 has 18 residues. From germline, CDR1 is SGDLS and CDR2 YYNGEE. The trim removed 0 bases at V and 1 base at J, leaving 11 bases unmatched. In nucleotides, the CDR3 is TGTGCCAGCAGCGTAGCTACTGGGAGCGGGGGTACCCAAGAGACCCAGTACTTC. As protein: CASSVATGSGGTQETQYF.

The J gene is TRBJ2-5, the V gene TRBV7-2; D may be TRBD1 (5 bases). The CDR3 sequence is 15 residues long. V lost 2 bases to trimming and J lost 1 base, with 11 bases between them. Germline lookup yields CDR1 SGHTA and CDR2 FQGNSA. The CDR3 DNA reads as TGTGCCAGCAGCTTACAAAGACAGTCCCAAGAGACCCAGTACTTC. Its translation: CASSLQRQSQETQYF.

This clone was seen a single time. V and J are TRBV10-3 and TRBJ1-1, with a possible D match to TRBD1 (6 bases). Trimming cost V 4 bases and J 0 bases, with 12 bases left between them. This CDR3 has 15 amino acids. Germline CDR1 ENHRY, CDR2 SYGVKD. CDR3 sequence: CAISGPTGMNTEAFF. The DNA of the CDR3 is TGTGCCATCAGTGGCCCGACAGGAATGAACACTGAAGCTTTCTTT.

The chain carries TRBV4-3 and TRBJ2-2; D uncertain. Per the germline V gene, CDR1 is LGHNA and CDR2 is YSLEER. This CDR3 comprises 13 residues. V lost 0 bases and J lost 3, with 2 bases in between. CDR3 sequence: CASSQDDTGELFF. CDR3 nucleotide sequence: TGCGCCAGCAGCCAAGATGACACCGGGGAGCTGTTTTTT.

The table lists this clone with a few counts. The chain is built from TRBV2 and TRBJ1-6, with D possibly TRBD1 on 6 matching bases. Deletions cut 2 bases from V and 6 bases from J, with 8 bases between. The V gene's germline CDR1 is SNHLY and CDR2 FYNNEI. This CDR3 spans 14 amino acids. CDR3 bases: TGTGCCAGCAGTGAAACAGGGAGTAATTCACCCCTCCACTTT. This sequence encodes CASSETGSNSPLHF.

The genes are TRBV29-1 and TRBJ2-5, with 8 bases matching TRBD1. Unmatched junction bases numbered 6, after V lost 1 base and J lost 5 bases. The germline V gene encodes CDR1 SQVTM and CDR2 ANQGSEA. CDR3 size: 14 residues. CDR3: CSVEGTDRVETQYF. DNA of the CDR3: TGCAGCGTTGAAGGTACGGACAGGGTGGAGACCCAGTACTTC.

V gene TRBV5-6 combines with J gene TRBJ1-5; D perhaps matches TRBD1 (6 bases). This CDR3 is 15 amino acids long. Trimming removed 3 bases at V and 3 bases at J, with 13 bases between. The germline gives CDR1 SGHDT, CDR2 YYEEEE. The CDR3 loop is CASSSRQVNNQPQHF. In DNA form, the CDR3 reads TGTGCCAGCAGCTCCCGACAGGTCAACAATCAGCCCCAGCATTTT. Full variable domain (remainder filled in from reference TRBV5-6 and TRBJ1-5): DAGVTQSPTHLIKTRGQQVTLRCSPKSGHDTVSWYQQALGQGPQFIFQYYEEEERQRGNFPDRFSGHQFPNYSSELNVNALLLGDSALYLCASSSRQVNNQPQHFGDGTRLSIL.

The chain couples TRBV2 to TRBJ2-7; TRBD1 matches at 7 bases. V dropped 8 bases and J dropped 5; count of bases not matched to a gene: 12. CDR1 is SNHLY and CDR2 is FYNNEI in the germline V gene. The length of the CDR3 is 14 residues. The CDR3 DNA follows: TGTGCCAGCTCTGCGACAGGGTGGGAAAACGAGCAGTACTTC. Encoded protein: CASSATGWENEQYF.

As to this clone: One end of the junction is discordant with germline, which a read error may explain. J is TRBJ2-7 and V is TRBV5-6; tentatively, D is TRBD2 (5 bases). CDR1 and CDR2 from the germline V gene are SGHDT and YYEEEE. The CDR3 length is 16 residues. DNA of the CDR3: TGTACCAGCACCCACCCCCGGGATAAGGCCTCCTACGAGCAGTACTTC. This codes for CTSTHPRDKASYEQYF.

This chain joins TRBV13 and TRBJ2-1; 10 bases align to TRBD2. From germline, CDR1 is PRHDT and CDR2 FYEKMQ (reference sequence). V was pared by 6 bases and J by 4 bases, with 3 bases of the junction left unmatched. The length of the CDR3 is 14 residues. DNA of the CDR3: TGTGCCAGCAGAAGAGCGGGGGGGTACAATGAGCAGTTCTTC. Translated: CASRRAGGYNEQFF.

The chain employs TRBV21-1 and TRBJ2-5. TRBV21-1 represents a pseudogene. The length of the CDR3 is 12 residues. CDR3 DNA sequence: TGTGCCAGCAGCCCAAATCGGCCAGAAACTTACTTC. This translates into CASSPNRPETYF.

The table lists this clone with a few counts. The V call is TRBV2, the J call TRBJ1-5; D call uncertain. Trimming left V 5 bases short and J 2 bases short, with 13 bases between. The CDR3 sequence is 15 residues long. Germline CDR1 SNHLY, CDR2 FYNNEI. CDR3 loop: CASSPLGLGNQPQHF. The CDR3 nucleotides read TGTGCCAGCAGTCCCCTGGGCCTGGGCAATCAGCCCCAGCATTTT.

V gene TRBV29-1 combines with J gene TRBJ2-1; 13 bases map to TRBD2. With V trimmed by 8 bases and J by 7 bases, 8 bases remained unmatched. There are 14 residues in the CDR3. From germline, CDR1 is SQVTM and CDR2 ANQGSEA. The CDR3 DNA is TGCAGCACTCGGACTAGCGGGGGAGGGAATGAGCAGTTCTTC. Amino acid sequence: CSTRTSGGGNEQFF.

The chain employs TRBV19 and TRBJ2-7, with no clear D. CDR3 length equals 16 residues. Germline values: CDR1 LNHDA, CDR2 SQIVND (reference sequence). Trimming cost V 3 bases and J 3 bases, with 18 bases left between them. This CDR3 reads CASSIGFGRTDYEQYF. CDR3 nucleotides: TGTGCCAGTAGTATTGGGTTTGGCAGGACCGACTACGAGCAGTACTTC.

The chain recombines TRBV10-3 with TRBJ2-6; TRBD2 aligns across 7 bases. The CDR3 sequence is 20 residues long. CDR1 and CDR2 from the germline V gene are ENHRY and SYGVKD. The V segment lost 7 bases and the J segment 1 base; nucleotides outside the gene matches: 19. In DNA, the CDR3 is TGTGCCATCAACGGAGCGACTTTGGGAGGGCCTAGGTCTGGGGCCAACGTCCTGACTTTC. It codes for CAINGATLGGPRSGANVLTF.

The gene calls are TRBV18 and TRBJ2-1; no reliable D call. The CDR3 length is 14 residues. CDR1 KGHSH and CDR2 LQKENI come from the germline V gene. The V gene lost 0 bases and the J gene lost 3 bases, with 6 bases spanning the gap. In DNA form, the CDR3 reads TGTGCCAGCTCACCACCGCCTAACTACAATGAGCAGTTCTTC. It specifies CASSPPPNYNEQFF. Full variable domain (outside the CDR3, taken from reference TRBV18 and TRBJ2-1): NAGVMQNPRHLVRRRGQEARLRCSPMKGHSHVYWYRQLPEEGLKFMVYLQKENIIDESGMPKERFSAEFPKEGPSILRIQQVVRGDSAAYFCASSPPPNYNEQFFGPGTRLTVL.

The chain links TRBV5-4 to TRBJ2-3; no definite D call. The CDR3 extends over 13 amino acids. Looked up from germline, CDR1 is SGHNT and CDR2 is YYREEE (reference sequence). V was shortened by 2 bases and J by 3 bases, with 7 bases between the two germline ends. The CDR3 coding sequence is TGTGCCAGCAGCTTCCGGGCGACAGATACGCAGTATTTT. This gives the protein CASSFRATDTQYF.